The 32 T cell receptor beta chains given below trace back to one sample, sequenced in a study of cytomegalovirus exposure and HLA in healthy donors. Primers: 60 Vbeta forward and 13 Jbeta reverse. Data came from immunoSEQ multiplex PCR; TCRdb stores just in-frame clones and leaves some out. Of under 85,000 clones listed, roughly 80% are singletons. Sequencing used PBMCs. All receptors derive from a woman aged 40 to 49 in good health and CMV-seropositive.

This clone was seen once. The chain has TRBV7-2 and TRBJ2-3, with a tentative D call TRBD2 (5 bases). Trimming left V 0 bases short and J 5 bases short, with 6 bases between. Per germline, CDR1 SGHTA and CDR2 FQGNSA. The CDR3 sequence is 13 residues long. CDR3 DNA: TGTGCCAGCAGCTTAGCGAGGGTAGATACGCAGTATTTT. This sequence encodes CASSLARVDTQYF.

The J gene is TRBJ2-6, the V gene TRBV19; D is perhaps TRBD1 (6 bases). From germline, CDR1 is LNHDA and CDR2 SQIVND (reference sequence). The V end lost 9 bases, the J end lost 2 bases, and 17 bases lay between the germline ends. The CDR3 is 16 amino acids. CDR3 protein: CASNAPTGAGANVLTF. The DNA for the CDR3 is TGTGCCAGCAACGCCCCGACAGGAGCTGGGGCCAACGTCCTGACTTTC.

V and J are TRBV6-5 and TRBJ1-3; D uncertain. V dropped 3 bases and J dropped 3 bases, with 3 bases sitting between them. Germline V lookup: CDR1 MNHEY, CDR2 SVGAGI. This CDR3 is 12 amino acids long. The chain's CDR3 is CASSYLGNTIYF. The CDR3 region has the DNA TGTGCCAGCAGTTATCTTGGAAACACCATATATTTT.

The DNA for the CDR3 is TGTGCCTGGAGTGATGGTGTTCTGATTAGCTCCTATAATTCACCCCTCCACTTT. Amino acid sequence: CAWSDGVLISSYNSPLHF. The chain couples TRBV30 to TRBJ1-6; D is undetermined. Germline CDR1 GTSNPN, CDR2 SVGIG (reference sequence). There are 18 residues in the CDR3. Trimming took off 1 base at V and 0 bases at J, with 16 bases between the two ends.

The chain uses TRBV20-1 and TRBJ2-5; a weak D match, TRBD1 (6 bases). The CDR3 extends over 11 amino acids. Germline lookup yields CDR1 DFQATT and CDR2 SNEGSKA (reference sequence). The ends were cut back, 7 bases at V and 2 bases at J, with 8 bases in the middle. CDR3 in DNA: TGCAGTGGACAGGTTCAAGAGACCCAGTACTTC. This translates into CSGQVQETQYF.

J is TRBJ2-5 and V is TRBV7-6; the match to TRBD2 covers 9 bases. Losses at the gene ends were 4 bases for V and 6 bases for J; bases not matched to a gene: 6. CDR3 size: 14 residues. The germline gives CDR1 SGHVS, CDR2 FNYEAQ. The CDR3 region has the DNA TGTGCCAGCAGCTCGAGCGGGGGGAGGCAGACCCAGTACTTC. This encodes CASSSSGGRQTQYF.

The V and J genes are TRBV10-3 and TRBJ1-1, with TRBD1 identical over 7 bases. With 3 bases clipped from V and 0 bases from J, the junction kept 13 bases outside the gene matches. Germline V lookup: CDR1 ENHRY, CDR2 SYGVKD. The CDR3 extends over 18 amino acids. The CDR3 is CAISENRDSDRMNTEAFF. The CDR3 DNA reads TGTGCCATCAGTGAAAACCGGGACAGCGACCGGATGAACACTGAAGCTTTCTTT.

CDR3 nucleotide sequence: TGTGCCATCAGTGATAGCGGGAGTTCCTACGAGCAGTACTTC. It specifies CAISDSGSSYEQYF. This sequence joins TRBV10-3 and TRBJ2-7; TRBD2 agrees at 9 bases. The V segment lost 3 bases and the J segment 1 base; nucleotides outside the gene matches: 1. Germline CDR1 and CDR2: ENHRY and SYGVKD. The CDR3 runs 14 residues.

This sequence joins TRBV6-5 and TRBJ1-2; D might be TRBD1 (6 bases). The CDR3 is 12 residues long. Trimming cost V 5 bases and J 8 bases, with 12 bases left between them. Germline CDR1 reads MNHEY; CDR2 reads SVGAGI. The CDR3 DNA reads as TGTGCCAGCAGTCAATCCAGGGGAGGCTACACCTTC. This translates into CASSQSRGGYTF.

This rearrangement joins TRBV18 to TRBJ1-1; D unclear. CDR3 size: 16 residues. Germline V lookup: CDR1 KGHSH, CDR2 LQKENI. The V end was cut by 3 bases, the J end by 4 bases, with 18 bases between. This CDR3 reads CASSPPGSPRGTEAFF. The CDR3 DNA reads TGTGCCAGCTCACCGCCGGGCAGCCCTCGGGGCACTGAAGCTTTCTTT.

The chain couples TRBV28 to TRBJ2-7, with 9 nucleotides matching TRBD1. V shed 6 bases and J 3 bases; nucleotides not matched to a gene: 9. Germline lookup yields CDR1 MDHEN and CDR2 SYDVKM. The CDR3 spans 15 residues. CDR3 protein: CASSTSGTGYYEQYF. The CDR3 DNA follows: TGTGCCAGCAGCACTTCCGGGACAGGGTACTACGAGCAGTACTTC.

CDR3 bases: TGCGCCAGCAGCCATCGGACTACAGACTACGAGCAGTACTTC. Its protein product is CASSHRTTDYEQYF. The V and J genes are TRBV5-1 and TRBJ2-7, with D possibly TRBD2 on 6 matching bases. The CDR3 sequence is 14 residues long. The V gene lost 4 bases and the J gene lost 3 bases, with 14 bases spanning the gap. CDR1 and CDR2 from the germline V gene are SGHRS and YFSETQ. The full variable domain, completed using reference TRBV5-1 and TRBJ2-7, is KAGVTQTPRYLIKTRGQQVTLSCSPISGHRSVSWYQQTPGQGLQFLFEYFSETQRNKGNFPGRFSGRQFSNSRSEMNVSTLELGDSALYLCASSHRTTDYEQYFGPGTRLTVT.

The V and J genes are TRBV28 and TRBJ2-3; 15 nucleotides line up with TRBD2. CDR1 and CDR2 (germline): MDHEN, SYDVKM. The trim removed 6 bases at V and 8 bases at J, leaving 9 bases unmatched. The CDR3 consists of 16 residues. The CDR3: CASRKSGTSGRSTQYF. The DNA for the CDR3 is TGTGCCAGCAGAAAATCCGGGACTAGCGGGAGGAGTACGCAGTATTTT.

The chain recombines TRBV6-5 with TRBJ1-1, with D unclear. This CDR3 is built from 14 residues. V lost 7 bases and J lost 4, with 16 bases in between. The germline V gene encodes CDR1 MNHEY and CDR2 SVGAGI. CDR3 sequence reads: CASTPSAAITEAFF. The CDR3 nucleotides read TGTGCCAGCACACCGTCCGCGGCTATCACTGAAGCTTTCTTT.

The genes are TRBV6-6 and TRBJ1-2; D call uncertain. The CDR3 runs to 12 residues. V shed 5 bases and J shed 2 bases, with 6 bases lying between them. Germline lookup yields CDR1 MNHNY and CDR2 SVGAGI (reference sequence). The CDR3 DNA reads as TGTGCCAGCAGTCGGGGAAACTATGGCTACACCTTC. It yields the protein CASSRGNYGYTF.

The CDR3 sequence is CASSKAAGYPSDNEKLFF. The CDR3 DNA is TGTGCCAGTAGTAAGGCAGCAGGGTACCCCTCGGATAATGAAAAACTGTTTTTT. The chain has TRBV19 and TRBJ1-4; maybe TRBD1 (5 bases). CDR3 length: 18 amino acids. V dropped 4 bases and J dropped 4 bases, with 22 bases sitting between them. Germline CDR1 reads LNHDA; CDR2 reads SQIVND (reference sequence).

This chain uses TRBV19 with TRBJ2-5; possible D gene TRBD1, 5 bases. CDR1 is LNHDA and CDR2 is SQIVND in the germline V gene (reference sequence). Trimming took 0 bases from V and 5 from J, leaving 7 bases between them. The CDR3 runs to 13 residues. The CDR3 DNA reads TGTGCCAGTAGTATAGACTCAGGGGAGACCCAGTACTTC. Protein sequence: CASSIDSGETQYF.

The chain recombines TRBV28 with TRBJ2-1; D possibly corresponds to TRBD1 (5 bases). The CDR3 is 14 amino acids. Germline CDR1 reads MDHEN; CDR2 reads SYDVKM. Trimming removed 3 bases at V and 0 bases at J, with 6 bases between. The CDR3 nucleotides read TGTGCCAGCAGTTTCAGGGACTCCTACAATGAGCAGTTCTTC. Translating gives CASSFRDSYNEQFF.

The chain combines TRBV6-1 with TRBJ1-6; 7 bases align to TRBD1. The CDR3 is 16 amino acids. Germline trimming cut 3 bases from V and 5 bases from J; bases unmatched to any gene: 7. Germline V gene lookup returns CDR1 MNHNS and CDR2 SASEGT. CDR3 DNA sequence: TGTGCCAGCAGTGAGTCCCCAGGGGGTAATAATTCACCCCTCCACTTT. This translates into CASSESPGGNNSPLHF.

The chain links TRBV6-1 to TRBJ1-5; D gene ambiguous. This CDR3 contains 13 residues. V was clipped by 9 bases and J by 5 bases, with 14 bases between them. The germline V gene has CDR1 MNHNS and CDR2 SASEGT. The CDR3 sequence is CASGLTPHQPQHF. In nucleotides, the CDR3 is TGTGCCAGTGGACTTACTCCCCATCAGCCCCAGCATTTT.

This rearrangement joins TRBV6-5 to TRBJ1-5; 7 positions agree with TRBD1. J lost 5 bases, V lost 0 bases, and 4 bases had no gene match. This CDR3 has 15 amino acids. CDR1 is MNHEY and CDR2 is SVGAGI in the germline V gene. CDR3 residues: CASSYSYTGDQPQHF. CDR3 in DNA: TGTGCCAGCAGTTACTCCTACACAGGGGATCAGCCCCAGCATTTT.

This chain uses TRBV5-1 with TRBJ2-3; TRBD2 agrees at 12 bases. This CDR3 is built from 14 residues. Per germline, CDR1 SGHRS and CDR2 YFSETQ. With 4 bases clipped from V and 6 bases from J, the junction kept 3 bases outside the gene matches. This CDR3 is CASSRTSGMDTQYF. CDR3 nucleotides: TGCGCCAGCAGCAGGACTAGCGGGATGGATACGCAGTATTTT.

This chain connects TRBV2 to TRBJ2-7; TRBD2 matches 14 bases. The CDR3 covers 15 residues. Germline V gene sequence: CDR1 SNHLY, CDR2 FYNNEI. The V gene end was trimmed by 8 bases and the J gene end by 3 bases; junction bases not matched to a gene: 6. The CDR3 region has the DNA TGTGCCAGCCGGACTAGCGGGGGGATCGACTACGAGCAGTACTTC. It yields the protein CASRTSGGIDYEQYF.

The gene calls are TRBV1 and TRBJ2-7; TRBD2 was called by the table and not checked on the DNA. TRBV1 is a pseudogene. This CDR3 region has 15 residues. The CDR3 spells CTSKSLRGGSYEQYF. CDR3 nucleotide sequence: TGCACCAGCAAGTCTCTGCGGGGGGGTTCCTACGAGCAGTACTTC.

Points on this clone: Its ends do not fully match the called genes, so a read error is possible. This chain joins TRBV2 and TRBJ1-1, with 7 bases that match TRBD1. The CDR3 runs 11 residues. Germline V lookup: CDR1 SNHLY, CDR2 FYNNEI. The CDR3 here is CASSEAQTGSF. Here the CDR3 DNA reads TGTGCCAGCAGTGAAGCGCAGACAGGGTCCTTT.

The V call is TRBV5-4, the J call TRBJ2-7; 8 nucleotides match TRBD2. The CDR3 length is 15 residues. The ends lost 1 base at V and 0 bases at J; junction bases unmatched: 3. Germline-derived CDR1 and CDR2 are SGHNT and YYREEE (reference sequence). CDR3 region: CASSLSTSVSYEQYF. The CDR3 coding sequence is TGTGCCAGCAGCTTGTCGACTAGCGTCTCCTACGAGCAGTACTTC.

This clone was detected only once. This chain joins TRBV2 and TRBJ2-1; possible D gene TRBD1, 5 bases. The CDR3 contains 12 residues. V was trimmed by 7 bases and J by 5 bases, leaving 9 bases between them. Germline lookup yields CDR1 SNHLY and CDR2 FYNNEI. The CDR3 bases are TGTGCCAGCATGGACAAGAACAATGAGCAGTTCTTC. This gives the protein CASMDKNNEQFF.

For the CDR3, the DNA is TGTGCCAGCAGCCCCCCGGGACAATACAATGAGCAGTTCTTC. This translates into CASSPPGQYNEQFF. The chain combines TRBV7-2 with TRBJ2-1, with D perhaps TRBD1 (6 bases). The CDR3 runs to 14 residues. Germline-derived CDR1 and CDR2 are SGHTA and FQGNSA. Trimming took 5 bases from V and 4 from J, leaving 12 bases between them.

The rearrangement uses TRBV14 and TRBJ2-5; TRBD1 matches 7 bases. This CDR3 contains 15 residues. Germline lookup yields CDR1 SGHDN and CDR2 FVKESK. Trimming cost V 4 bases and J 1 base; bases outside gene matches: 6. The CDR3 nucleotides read TGTGCCAGCAGCCTTCCGGGACAGCCCCAAGAGACCCAGTACTTC. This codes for CASSLPGQPQETQYF.

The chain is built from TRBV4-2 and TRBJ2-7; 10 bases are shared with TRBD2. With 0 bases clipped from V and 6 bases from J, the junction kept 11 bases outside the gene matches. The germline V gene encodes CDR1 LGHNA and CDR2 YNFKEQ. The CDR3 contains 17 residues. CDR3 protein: CASSQDPGGLAKVEQYF. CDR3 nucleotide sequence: TGTGCCAGCAGCCAAGACCCGGGGGGACTAGCGAAAGTCGAGCAGTACTTC.

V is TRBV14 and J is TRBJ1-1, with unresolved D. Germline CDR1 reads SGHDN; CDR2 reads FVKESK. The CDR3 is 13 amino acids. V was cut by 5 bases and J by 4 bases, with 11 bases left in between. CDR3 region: CASSFGLFTEAFF. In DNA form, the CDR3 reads TGTGCCAGCAGCTTCGGACTTTTCACTGAAGCTTTCTTT.

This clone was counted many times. For the CDR3, the DNA is TGCGCCAGCAGCTTGGAGGTGGGTAGCGGGGGCTCCTCCTACAATGAGCAGTTCTTC. This encodes CASSLEVGSGGSSYNEQFF. The rearrangement uses TRBV5-1 and TRBJ2-1; 9 nucleotides match TRBD2. CDR1 and CDR2 from the germline V gene are SGHRS and YFSETQ. The V gene end was trimmed by 0 bases and the J gene end by 0 bases; junction bases not matched to a gene: 10. This CDR3 has 19 residues. Full variable domain (missing parts from reference TRBV5-1 and TRBJ2-1): KAGVTQTPRYLIKTRGQQVTLSCSPISGHRSVSWYQQTPGQGLQFLFEYFSETQRNKGNFPGRFSGRQFSNSRSEMNVSTLELGDSALYLCASSLEVGSGGSSYNEQFFGPGTRLTVL.